This TCR beta chain was observed in a study of cytomegalovirus exposure and HLA in healthy donors. Comment on this clone: Antigen: not known.

CDR3 length: 15 amino acids. Per germline, CDR1 SGHTS and CDR2 YDEGEE. Trimming took off 0 bases at V and 4 bases at J, with 13 bases between the two ends. Study-wide findings and caveats: A few chains tied to CMV proved CMV antigen-specific in vitro. According to a later analysis, most TCR beta chains associated with CMV appeared HLA-restricted. Most TCR sequences were seen very rarely across donors, but some public TCRs occurred in many. Several of the most significant clusters appeared, in a later analysis, to be linked to common viral pathogens.

The study ran its PCR with 60 Vbeta and 13 Jbeta primers. Generated by immunoSEQ multiplex PCR, the TCRdb table keeps only in-frame clones and is missing some. The table includes more than 80,000 clones, approximately 80% detected once. The sample was PBMCs. The receptor comes from a woman in her forties in good health and CMV-seropositive. The chain combines TRBV5-8 with TRBJ1-1; D ambiguous. The CDR3 region is CASSLGIGRGTEAFF. The DNA of the CDR3 is TGTGCCAGCAGCTTGGGAATAGGGCGGGGCACTGAAGCTTTCTTT.